The clone carrying this TCR beta chain was seen more than once but under ten times. Its antigen is undetermined. The data were taken from a study of T cell responses to AZD1222 COVID-19 vaccine. Whole-study findings and limits: Most donors were white British and more were female, and clonal diversity was possibly underestimated.

V was trimmed by 5 bases and J by 13 bases, leaving 11 bases between them. The length of the CDR3 is 11 residues. Looked up from germline, CDR1 is PRHDT and CDR2 is FYEKMQ (reference sequence). Assay used: immunoSEQ multiplex PCR; TCRdb lists only in-frame clones, some missing. The data show fewer than 250,000 clones, with 80% to 95% seen just once and approximately 1.3% held by the top ten. The TCR originated in an adult in good health. The chain joins TRBV13 to TRBJ1-4, with D perhaps matching TRBD1 (5 bases). Sequences were derived from peripheral blood, sampled on day 0 of AZD1222 vaccination. CDR3 region: CASSREGVLFF. The CDR3, as DNA: TGTGCCAGCAGCCGAGAAGGGGTACTGTTTTTT.